The text below deals with one TCR beta chain. It has no known antigen specificity. Germline is not matched at one junction end, which may reflect a read error. The germline V gene provides CDR1 SGHAT and CDR2 FQNNGV. The CDR3 starts with the cysteine, ends with the phenylalanine, and has 14 residues. Only the CDR3 region is kept as DNA, spanning 42 bases read in frame from base 1. The time point label for this specimen denotes: healthy volunteer bleed at 6 weeks. Total RNA was isolated from unfractionated whole blood collected in Tempus Blood RNA tubes. Five or six healthy volunteers served as TCR sequencing controls and were bled at day 0, 2 weeks and 6 weeks. The library was obtained by RACE. TCRdb records NextSeq 500 as the sequencer. During library preparation, unique molecular identifiers were attached to individual cDNA molecules so that TCRs could be counted in a quantitative, reproducible way. In the original analysis: Samples had a median of around 92,000 TCRs, with a range from about 23,224 to 690,600. V, J and CDR3 annotation of the TCR reads was carried out using the Decombinator software suite. Every sample was subsampled to the same number of TCRs (28,000) for the PS versus PT1 abundance plots. TCRs were defined as expanded if absent before sensitization and observed at least eight times at the 2-week time point. TCRdb trimmed the raw reads at Q25, called clones with MiXCR and kept productive beta chains. For every CDR3 protein sequence, its rows merge into one entry that carries the most common genes and DNA. The V and J calls were determined by TCRdb, not by the authors. This sample is represented by around 70,000 distinct CDR3 sequences; approximately 6.5% of them were singletons. In total, the top ten clones hold around 3.6% of the sample.

The data were taken from a study of human T cells and chemical hapten exposure (TCRdb year 2021). Background on the whole study: Libraries were combined into a pool for sequencing, and differences in TCR yield between samples came mainly from small differences in library volumes within the pool. The study tracked peripheral blood TCR repertoire changes in vivo during primary and secondary sensitization to the hapten diphenylcyclopropenone (DPC) in alopecia patients. Each blood RNA sample was used to sequence both TCR alpha and TCR beta chains. Broader findings and caveats from the paper: Repeated subsampling changed both the strength of the expansion versus patch-test correlation and the threshold at which that correlation became significant. No change with DPC sensitization was found in the number of TCRs above 1 in 1000 frequency, and no evidence of global repertoire structure alterations was found.

The V and J genes are TRBV11-2 and TRBJ2-1, and TRBD1 matches 7 of the central bases. The sequence derives from a female donor in good health. Some clones in this sample may be carry-over from other donors' samples. Sample: whole blood. The DNA reads as follows: TGTGCCAGCAGCCAAGACGGGACAGACAATGAGCACTTCTTC. The resulting protein is CASSQDGTDNEHFF.